The 13 T cell receptor beta chains presented below share a single source sample, sequenced in a study of blood T cell repertoires in COVID-19. Clones were sequenced by immunoSEQ multiplex PCR, and TCRdb holds only the in-frame ones, with some missing. The sample lists about 310,000 clones; about 90% were seen once. The sequenced sample was peripheral blood. These receptor sequences come from a woman aged 40 to 50 with COVID-19, enrolled during active disease.

This sequence joins TRBV6-5 and TRBJ1-1; 7 bases fit TRBD1. Germline CDR1 MNHEY, CDR2 SVGAGI. Losses at the gene ends were 6 bases for V and 7 bases for J; bases not matched to a gene: 5. CDR3 length equals 12 residues. CDR3 amino acids: CASSYRDSEAFF. As DNA, the CDR3 is TGTGCCAGCAGCTACCGGGACAGTGAAGCTTTCTTT.

Only one count was recorded for this clone. The chain joins TRBV6-5 to TRBJ2-7; D remains unclear. Per the germline V gene, CDR1 is MNHEY and CDR2 is SVGAGI. Deletions cut 2 bases from V and 2 bases from J, with 10 bases between. There are 14 residues in the CDR3. The chain's CDR3 is CASSYGPGAYEQYF. The CDR3 bases are TGTGCCAGCAGTTACGGCCCTGGAGCCTACGAGCAGTACTTC.

The chain recombines TRBV29-1 with TRBJ2-5; D may be TRBD1 (5 bases). V was clipped by 2 bases and J by 7 bases, with 20 bases between them. Germline values: CDR1 SQVTM, CDR2 ANQGSEA. CDR3 length equals 15 residues. This CDR3 is CSVERGRTLNWTQYF. The CDR3 DNA sequence: TGCAGCGTTGAAAGGGGAAGGACACTTAATTGGACCCAGTACTTC. The whole variable domain, remainder taken from reference TRBV29-1 and TRBJ2-5, is SAVISQKPSRDICQRGTSLTIQCQVDSQVTMMFWYRQQPGQSLTLIATANQGSEATYESGFVIDKFPISRPNLTFSTLTVSNMSPEDSSIYLCSVERGRTLNWTQYFGPGTRLLVL.

CDR3 coding DNA: TGTGCCAGCAGACCCCCAGGGCTGGGTGAAGCTTTCTTT. Protein: CASRPPGLGEAFF. The chain has TRBV27 and TRBJ1-1; TRBD1 might be the D (5 bases). CDR3 length: 13 residues. Germline V gives CDR1 MNHEY, CDR2 SMNVEV (reference sequence). Trimming took 6 bases from V and 7 from J, leaving 15 bases between them.

CDR3 residues: CASRHSGSPLYEQYF. CDR3 sequence (DNA): TGTGCCAGCAGACATAGCGGGAGCCCCCTTTACGAGCAGTACTTC. The chain couples TRBV28 to TRBJ2-7; 9 nucleotides line up with TRBD2. The CDR3 loop spans 15 amino acids. Germline lookup yields CDR1 MDHEN and CDR2 SYDVKM. V trimming: 6 bases; J trimming: 4 bases; junction bases outside the gene matches: 10.

The rearrangement uses TRBV5-1 and TRBJ2-1, with D possibly matching TRBD1 (6 bases). Deletions cut 7 bases from V and 9 bases from J, with 29 bases between. Germline CDR1 and CDR2: SGHRS and YFSETQ. This CDR3 has 17 amino acids. The CDR3: CASQGLVGAELRTEQFF. The CDR3, as DNA: TGCGCCAGCCAGGGGCTGGTGGGGGCCGAGCTGAGGACTGAGCAGTTCTTC.

CDR3 sequence (DNA): TGTGCCAGCAGCTTAACCTTTCCGAGCTCCTACGAGCAGTACTTC. Translated, it gives CASSLTFPSSYEQYF. The gene calls are TRBV7-8 and TRBJ2-7; D gene ambiguous. The germline V and J ends were trimmed by 2 bases and 0 bases, with 11 bases remaining between them. Germline V CDR1 and CDR2: SGHVS, FQNEAQ. This CDR3 is 15 amino acids long.

The chain links TRBV4-3 to TRBJ2-2; 8 bases are shared with TRBD1. Germline CDR1 reads LGHNA; CDR2 reads YSLEER. V lost 4 bases, J lost 5 bases, and 9 bases stayed unmatched. This CDR3 comprises 16 residues. CDR3 in amino acids: CASSPGTGGFTGELFF. Written as DNA, the CDR3 is TGCGCCAGCAGCCCGGGGACAGGAGGGTTTACCGGGGAGCTGTTTTTT.

The chain carries TRBV7-9 and TRBJ2-7, with D possibly TRBD2 on 5 matching bases. The ends were cut back, 5 bases at V and 3 bases at J, with 23 bases in the middle. This CDR3 has 17 residues. Germline CDR1 reads SEHNR; CDR2 reads FQNEAQ (reference sequence). CDR3 in amino acids: CASSVIPFGLGSYEQYF. Here the CDR3 DNA reads TGTGCCAGCAGCGTTATACCTTTCGGACTGGGCAGCTACGAGCAGTACTTC.

The chain has TRBV12-5 and TRBJ2-7, with D perhaps matching TRBD1 (7 bases). V was shortened by 3 bases and J by 7 bases, with 16 bases between the two germline ends. Germline CDR1 is LGHNT and CDR2 is FRNRAP. CDR3 length: 14 amino acids. The CDR3 sequence is CASGFGRGAWEQYF. The CDR3 region has the DNA TGTGCTAGTGGTTTCGGCAGGGGGGCTTGGGAGCAGTACTTC.

In this sample, this clone turned up a few times. This chain links TRBV29-1 with TRBJ1-3; 10 bases are shared with TRBD1. Trimming at V came to 7 bases and at J to 0 bases, leaving 3 bases not matched to a gene. CDR1 and CDR2 from the germline V gene are SQVTM and ANQGSEA. CDR3 length equals 14 residues. The CDR3 sequence is CSDRTGGSGNTIYF. Here the CDR3 DNA reads TGCAGCGACCGGACAGGGGGCTCTGGAAACACCATATATTTT.

V usage is TRBV3-1 (or the pseudogene TRBV3-2) and J usage is TRBJ2-2; D might be TRBD2 (5 bases). Germline assignment: CDR1 LGHDT and CDR2 YNNKEL (reference sequence). The CDR3 spans 14 residues. Trimming left V 5 bases short and J 3 bases short, with 10 bases between. CDR3 in DNA: TGTGCCAGCAGCGTCCGGGGAGACACCGGGGAGCTGTTTTTT. It specifies CASSVRGDTGELFF.

The chain recombines TRBV28 with TRBJ1-2; TRBD1 aligns across 7 bases. The trim removed 2 bases at V and 7 bases at J, leaving 7 bases unmatched. CDR3 length equals 14 residues. Germline-derived CDR1 and CDR2 are MDHEN and SYDVKM. The CDR3 region has the DNA TGTGCCAGCAGTTTAGGCGACAGGGACACTGGCTACACCTTC. Protein sequence: CASSLGDRDTGYTF.